Given below is one T cell receptor beta chain in context. Its target is unknown. Each CDR3 protein gets one entry after TCRdb re-called the 5' RACE reads with MiXCR. The data contain some 260,000 distinct CDR3 sequences, more than 12% of them singletons. This record comes from a study of identical twins. Study-level points and caveats: High-abundance cord blood beta clonotypes had fewer insertions; memory repertoires showed none.

The germline CDR1 and CDR2 sequences are GTSNPN and SVGIG (reference sequence). Trimming cost V 2 bases and J 9 bases, with 11 bases left between them. The CDR3 has 12 amino acids. This chain joins TRBV30 and TRBJ2-1, with TRBD1 as a possible D gene (6 bases). What was sequenced was memory (CD45RO+) T cells sorted from blood. The clonotype comes from a woman aged 18-29 years in good health. The CDR3 spells CAWSWGRSEQFF. In DNA, the CDR3 is TGTGCCTGGAGTTGGGGGCGAAGTGAGCAGTTCTTC. Full variable domain (missing parts from reference TRBV30 and TRBJ2-1): SQTIHQWPATLVQPVGSPLSLECTVEGTSNPNLYWYRQAAGRGLQLLFYSVGIGQISSEVPQNLSASRPQDRQFILSSKKLLLSDSGFYLCAWSWGRSEQFFGPGTRLTVL.